Listed below are T cell receptor beta chains from one sample, sequenced in a study of T cell repertoires in cytomegalovirus infection. TCRdb itself ran the reads through MiXCR, one entry per CDR3 protein. Of 150,000 to 200,000 distinct CDR3 sequences detected, about an eighth appear once; the ten largest clones hold over 20%. Sequences were obtained from PBMCs. The origin of the receptors is a human donor in good health (CMV status not recorded). Some clones in this sample may be carry-over from other donors' samples. Each CDR3 is given with its conserved first and last residue. A D gene is named only where the DNA matches it firmly. Clone size appears in some rows only: once, few, many, or a class for an expanded clone.

D gene: -; J gene: TRBJ2-1; V gene: TRBV19; clone size: many; CDR3 length: 17; CDR3 protein: CASRKISTVLSYNEQFF; CDR3 DNA: TGTGCCAGTAGGAAAATCAGTACCGTCCTCTCCTACAATGAGCAGTTCTTC
D gene: -; J gene: TRBJ2-7; V gene: TRBV7-3; clone size: many; CDR3 length: 16; CDR3 protein: CASSLLGAGPLSEQYF; CDR3 DNA: TGTGCCAGCAGCTTACTGGGGGCAGGGCCCCTGAGCGAGCAGTACTTC
D gene: -; J gene: TRBJ2-1; V gene: TRBV6-5; clone size: -; CDR3 length: 16; CDR3 protein: CASSYLGGERYNEQFF; CDR3 DNA: TGTGCCAGCAGTTACTTGGGGGGAGAACGTTACAATGAGCAGTTCTTC
D gene: TRBD2; J gene: TRBJ2-2; V gene: TRBV7-6; clone size: many; CDR3 length: 20; CDR3 protein: CASSLGLGLAGGRSPGELFF; CDR3 DNA: TGTGCCAGCAGCTTAGGTCTGGGACTAGCGGGGGGTCGATCACCCGGGGAGCTGTTTTTT
D gene: -; J gene: TRBJ1-4; V gene: TRBV7-2; clone size: many; CDR3 length: 17; CDR3 protein: CASSLDVQGGTNEKLFF; CDR3 DNA: TGTGCCAGCAGCTTAGATGTTCAGGGTGGCACTAATGAAAAACTGTTTTTT
D gene: -; J gene: TRBJ2-5; V gene: TRBV7-2; clone size: many; CDR3 length: 15; CDR3 protein: CASSRDWQGLKTQYF; CDR3 DNA: TGTGCCAGCAGCAGGGACTGGCAGGGGCTCAAGACCCAGTACTTC
D gene: -; J gene: TRBJ2-5; V gene: TRBV27; clone size: many; CDR3 length: 16; CDR3 protein: CASSFVSDLGEETQYF; CDR3 DNA: TGTGCCAGCAGTTTCGTCAGCGACCTGGGTGAAGAGACCCAGTACTTC
D gene: -; J gene: TRBJ1-1; V gene: TRBV29-1; clone size: -; CDR3 length: 10; CDR3 protein: CSVIGSEAFF; CDR3 DNA: TGCAGCGTTATCGGGAGTGAAGCTTTCTTT
D gene: -; J gene: TRBJ1-2; V gene: TRBV7-9; clone size: -; CDR3 length: 10; CDR3 protein: CASSLYGYTF; CDR3 DNA: TGTGCCAGCAGCTTATATGGCTACACCTTC
D gene: TRBD2; J gene: TRBJ2-4; V gene: TRBV28; clone size: many; CDR3 length: 16; CDR3 protein: CASGATAGVGKNIQYF; CDR3 DNA: TGTGCCAGCGGGGCCACAGCGGGAGTTGGCAAAAACATTCAGTACTTC
D gene: TRBD1; J gene: TRBJ2-7; V gene: TRBV6-1; clone size: few; CDR3 length: 12; CDR3 protein: CASDRGLYEQYF; CDR3 DNA: TGTGCCTCAGACAGGGGGCTGTACGAGCAGTACTTC
D gene: -; J gene: TRBJ2-3; V gene: TRBV7-9; clone size: many; CDR3 length: 14; CDR3 protein: CATLGGKGTDTQYF; CDR3 DNA: TGTGCCACCCTTGGGGGGAAGGGCACAGATACGCAGTATTTT
D gene: TRBD1; J gene: TRBJ2-5; V gene: TRBV15; clone size: -; CDR3 length: 14; CDR3 protein: CATSRNRGLETQYF; CDR3 DNA: TGTGCCACCAGCAGAAACAGGGGGCTGGAGACCCAGTACTTC
D gene: -; J gene: TRBJ2-5; V gene: TRBV7-3; clone size: few; CDR3 length: 13; CDR3 protein: CASSRGQQETQYF; CDR3 DNA: TGTGCCAGCAGCCGCGGACAGCAAGAGACCCAGTACTTC
D gene: -; J gene: TRBJ1-2; V gene: TRBV20-1; clone size: -; CDR3 length: 12; CDR3 protein: CSASWAGYGYTF; CDR3 DNA: TGCAGTGCTAGTTGGGCAGGGTATGGCTACACCTTC
D gene: TRBD1; J gene: TRBJ2-7; V gene: TRBV19; clone size: few; CDR3 length: 16; CDR3 protein: CATRFRGLGRTYEQYF; CDR3 DNA: TGTGCCACGAGATTCAGGGGGCTTGGGAGAACCTACGAGCAGTACTTC
D gene: -; J gene: TRBJ2-1; V gene: TRBV6-1; clone size: many; CDR3 length: 17; CDR3 protein: CASSYEKGGDTYNEQFF; CDR3 DNA: TGTGCCAGCAGTTACGAGAAGGGGGGTGATACCTACAATGAGCAGTTCTTC
D gene: -; J gene: TRBJ2-3; V gene: TRBV6-5; clone size: -; CDR3 length: 14; CDR3 protein: CASSGRSVADTQYF; CDR3 DNA: TGTGCCAGCAGTGGACGCTCGGTTGCAGATACGCAGTATTTT
D gene: -; J gene: TRBJ2-2; V gene: TRBV28; clone size: many; CDR3 length: 13; CDR3 protein: CATEKRMGGELFF; CDR3 DNA: TGTGCCACCGAGAAAAGAATGGGCGGGGAGCTGTTTTTT
D gene: TRBD2; J gene: TRBJ2-1; V gene: TRBV12-3/TRBV12-4; clone size: many; CDR3 length: 16; CDR3 protein: CASSLLRWGLADEQFF; CDR3 DNA: TGTGCCAGCAGTTTGTTAAGGTGGGGACTAGCGGATGAGCAGTTCTTC
D gene: -; J gene: TRBJ1-4; V gene: TRBV29-1; clone size: -; CDR3 length: 14; CDR3 protein: CSVGDIATNEKLFF; CDR3 DNA: TGCAGCGTCGGGGATATTGCAACTAATGAAAAACTGTTTTTT
D gene: -; J gene: TRBJ1-1; V gene: TRBV5-6; clone size: many; CDR3 length: 16; CDR3 protein: CASSSLTVILNTEAFF; CDR3 DNA: TGTGCCAGCAGCTCCCTTACAGTGATCCTGAACACTGAAGCTTTCTTT
D gene: TRBD2; J gene: TRBJ2-2; V gene: TRBV7-2; clone size: many; CDR3 length: 18; CDR3 protein: CASSSGLAGLVSTGELFF; CDR3 DNA: TGTGCCAGCAGCTCCGGACTAGCGGGACTAGTTAGTACCGGGGAGCTGTTTTTT
D gene: -; J gene: TRBJ2-7; V gene: TRBV6-5; clone size: many; CDR3 length: 13; CDR3 protein: CASRSWNSYEQYF; CDR3 DNA: TGTGCCAGCAGGTCGTGGAACTCCTACGAGCAGTACTTC
D gene: TRBD1; J gene: TRBJ2-2; V gene: TRBV6-5; clone size: -; CDR3 length: 15; CDR3 protein: CASSLGQGVPGELFF; CDR3 DNA: TGTGCCAGCAGTTTGGGACAGGGGGTTCCCGGGGAGCTGTTTTTT
D gene: TRBD1; J gene: TRBJ2-7; V gene: TRBV11-2; clone size: many; CDR3 length: 18; CDR3 protein: CASSLSRDRFQSPYEQYF; CDR3 DNA: TGTGCCAGCAGCTTGTCCCGGGACAGGTTCCAGAGTCCCTACGAGCAGTACTTC
D gene: TRBD1; J gene: TRBJ1-5; V gene: TRBV12-3/TRBV12-4; clone size: -; CDR3 length: 14; CDR3 protein: CASSSRQGRQPQHF; CDR3 DNA: TGTGCCAGCAGTTCCAGACAGGGGAGACAGCCCCAGCATTTT
D gene: -; J gene: TRBJ2-7; V gene: TRBV6-2/TRBV6-3; clone size: -; CDR3 length: 14; CDR3 protein: CASKETGSSYEQYF; CDR3 DNA: TGTGCCAGCAAGGAAACAGGCAGCTCCTACGAGCAGTACTTC
D gene: -; J gene: TRBJ1-1; V gene: TRBV18; clone size: -; CDR3 length: 15; CDR3 protein: CASSLTQEMNTEAFF; CDR3 DNA: TGTGCCAGCTCCCTAACACAGGAGATGAACACTGAAGCTTTCTTT
D gene: TRBD1; J gene: TRBJ2-3; V gene: TRBV2; clone size: -; CDR3 length: 13; CDR3 protein: CAIRGQLTDTQYF; CDR3 DNA: TGTGCCATTAGGGGACAGCTAACAGATACGCAGTATTTT
D gene: TRBD1; J gene: TRBJ2-1; V gene: TRBV7-8; clone size: few; CDR3 length: 14; CDR3 protein: CASSWGQGVGEQFF; CDR3 DNA: TGTGCCAGCAGCTGGGGACAGGGGGTGGGTGAGCAGTTCTTC
D gene: -; J gene: TRBJ2-2; V gene: TRBV6-6; clone size: few; CDR3 length: 15; CDR3 protein: CASSRPDVLPGEPFF; CDR3 DNA: TGTGCCAGCAGTAGACCGGACGTTCTTCCCGGGGAGCCGTTTTTT
D gene: TRBD2; J gene: TRBJ2-1; V gene: TRBV6-2/TRBV6-3; clone size: many; CDR3 length: 15; CDR3 protein: CASSPRREGRNEQFF; CDR3 DNA: TGTGCCAGCAGCCCTCGGCGGGAGGGCCGCAATGAGCAGTTCTTC
D gene: -; J gene: TRBJ1-2; V gene: TRBV19; clone size: -; CDR3 length: 15; CDR3 protein: CASSISVGSNYGYTF; CDR3 DNA: TGTGCCAGTAGTATATCGGTAGGGTCTAACTATGGCTACACCTTC
D gene: -; J gene: TRBJ2-1; V gene: TRBV5-6; clone size: -; CDR3 length: 11; CDR3 protein: CASSGGNEQFF; CDR3 DNA: TGTGCCAGCAGCGGCGGCAATGAGCAGTTCTTC
D gene: -; J gene: TRBJ2-5; V gene: TRBV27; clone size: -; CDR3 length: 14; CDR3 protein: CASSPNRFQETQYF; CDR3 DNA: TGTGCCAGCAGTCCAAACAGGTTCCAAGAGACCCAGTACTTC
D gene: -; J gene: TRBJ1-3; V gene: TRBV7-8; clone size: many; CDR3 length: 14; CDR3 protein: CASSLNRDRNTIYF; CDR3 DNA: TGTGCCAGCAGCCTGAACAGGGATAGAAACACCATATATTTT